Shown below are 21 T cell receptor beta chains from a single sample sequenced in a study of blood T cell repertoires in COVID-19. TCRdb's copy holds only in-frame clones and misses some; the assay was immunoSEQ multiplex PCR. The sample has about 230,000 clones, over 80% seen once; the top ten hold around 25%. The source material was peripheral blood. The source is a man in his forties with acute or convalescent COVID-19.

The V and J genes are TRBV5-1 and TRBJ1-6, with D tentatively TRBD1 (6 bases). Trimming left V 0 bases short and J 7 bases short, with 8 bases between. Germline lookup yields CDR1 SGHRS and CDR2 YFSETQ. The CDR3 contains 14 residues. The CDR3 DNA is TGCGCCAGCAGCTTGGAAAGGGGGAATTCACCCCTCCACTTT. Its translation is CASSLERGNSPLHF.

CDR3 nucleotide sequence: TGTGCCAGTAGTGCAAAGACTAGCGGGAGTACGGATACGCAGTATTTT. Translated, it gives CASSAKTSGSTDTQYF. This chain connects TRBV19 to TRBJ2-3, with TRBD2 matching over 12 bases. The CDR3 runs 16 residues. V lost 5 bases and J lost 6; bases outside the gene matches: 9. Germline values: CDR1 LNHDA, CDR2 SQIVND (reference sequence).

The V gene is TRBV6-5, the J gene TRBJ1-2; D not resolved. The germline V gene has CDR1 MNHEY and CDR2 SVGAGI. The CDR3 is 13 amino acids. V was cut by 7 bases and J by 3 bases, with 12 bases left in between. CDR3 DNA: TGTGCCAGCATCCCCCCGGGGTACTATGGCTACACCTTC. Residues: CASIPPGYYGYTF.

This sequence joins TRBV9 and TRBJ2-1; D is perhaps TRBD2 (5 bases). From germline, CDR1 is SGDLS and CDR2 YYNGEE. V was cut by 4 bases and J by 0 bases, with 11 bases left in between. The CDR3 runs 15 residues. Here the CDR3 reads CASSTGGGSYNEQFF. As DNA, the CDR3 is TGTGCCAGCAGCACCGGAGGAGGCTCCTACAATGAGCAGTTCTTC.

Written as DNA, the CDR3 is TGTGCCAGCAGCTTGCTACAGGCACGAGACTCTGAAGCTTTCTTT. Amino acids: CASSLLQARDSEAFF. This chain connects TRBV7-3 to TRBJ1-1; a possible D gene is TRBD1 (5 bases). V was cut by 3 bases and J by 6 bases, with 17 bases left in between. Looked up from germline, CDR1 is SGHTA and CDR2 is FQGTGA. This CDR3 contains 15 residues.

This clone was detected only a few times. The rearrangement links TRBV7-9 to TRBJ1-3; D gene unclear. Germline CDR1 SEHNR, CDR2 FQNEAQ (reference sequence). The CDR3 runs 16 residues. V lost 1 base and J lost 0, with 10 bases in between. The CDR3: CASSLGAANSGNTIYF. CDR3 DNA: TGTGCCAGCAGCTTAGGGGCAGCCAACTCTGGAAACACCATATATTTT.

This clone was observed a single time. This sequence joins TRBV9 and TRBJ2-2; 12 nucleotides line up with TRBD2. The length of the CDR3 is 17 residues. Germline CDR1 is SGDLS and CDR2 is YYNGEE. Unmatched junction bases numbered 8, after V lost 1 base and J lost 7 bases. In DNA, the CDR3 is TGTGCCAGCAGCGTACCTCTAGCGGGAGGGGAACACGGGGAGCTGTTTTTT. It codes for CASSVPLAGGEHGELFF.

V is TRBV4-1 and J is TRBJ1-5; D is undetermined. V was shortened by 0 bases and J by 6 bases, with 18 bases between the two germline ends. Germline CDR1 and CDR2: MGHRA and YSYEKL. The CDR3 sequence is 17 residues long. The CDR3: CASSQDSIQVSIQPQHF. The CDR3 bases are TGCGCCAGCAGCCAAGATTCGATTCAAGTTTCTATTCAGCCCCAGCATTTT.

This clone was picked up one time. The chain joins TRBV7-9 to TRBJ1-2, with D unresolved. Germline CDR1 is SEHNR and CDR2 is FQNEAQ (reference sequence). The CDR3 is 13 residues long. V was pared by 6 bases and J by 3 bases, with 11 bases between. The CDR3 coding sequence is TGTGCCAGCAGGAGAGAGGGATACTATGGCTACACCTTC. Protein sequence: CASRREGYYGYTF.

The V call is TRBV3-1 (or the pseudogene TRBV3-2), the J call TRBJ1-5, with a weak D call TRBD1 (5 bases). Per germline, CDR1 LGHDT and CDR2 YNNKEL (reference sequence). With 2 bases removed from V and 2 bases from J, the gap between germline ends came to 10 bases. The CDR3 covers 15 residues. CDR3 DNA sequence: TGTGCCAGCAGCCAATCAGGGCTCCGCAATCAGCCCCAGCATTTT. Translated: CASSQSGLRNQPQHF.

The chain uses TRBV19 and TRBJ1-1; D perhaps matches TRBD1 (6 bases). Germline V gene data show CDR1 as LNHDA and CDR2 as SQIVND (reference sequence). V dropped 6 bases and J dropped 4 bases, with 12 bases sitting between them. The CDR3 runs 13 residues. The CDR3 nucleotides are TGTGCCAGTAGGGGGCAGGGGATCACTGAAGCTTTCTTT. Translation: CASRGQGITEAFF.

The rearrangement joins TRBV14 to TRBJ2-5, with 8 nucleotides matching TRBD1. The CDR3 sequence is 15 residues long. Germline V lookup: CDR1 SGHDN, CDR2 FVKESK. Trimming took 3 bases from V and 5 from J; bases not matched to a gene: 8. The CDR3 spells CASSQFDRGEETQYF. In DNA form, the CDR3 reads TGTGCCAGCAGCCAGTTCGACAGGGGAGAGGAGACCCAGTACTTC. Filled out from reference TRBV14 and TRBJ2-5, the complete variable domain reads EAGVTQFPSHSVIEKGQTVTLRCDPISGHDNLYWYRRVMGKEIKFLLHFVKESKQDESGMPNNRFLAERTGGTYSTLKVQPAELEDSGVYFCASSQFDRGEETQYFGPGTRLLVL.

This clone occurred a few times. V usage is TRBV5-1 and J usage is TRBJ2-7, with 11 bases that match TRBD1. This CDR3 is built from 14 residues. Germline lookup yields CDR1 SGHRS and CDR2 YFSETQ. V gave up 4 bases and J gave up 4 bases; unmatched junction bases: 4. The CDR3 DNA reads TGCGCCAGCAGCCTGGACAGGGGGCGTTACGAGCAGTACTTC. Translation: CASSLDRGRYEQYF.

V is TRBV5-1 and J is TRBJ2-5; D gene uncertain. The germline gives CDR1 SGHRS, CDR2 YFSETQ. V shed 1 base and J shed 0 bases, with 4 bases lying between them. The CDR3 is 13 residues long. CDR3 nucleotide sequence: TGCGCCAGCAGCTTGCCCAACCAAGAGACCCAGTACTTC. The encoded protein is CASSLPNQETQYF.

The chain uses TRBV6-5 and TRBJ2-2, with D possibly matching TRBD2 (6 bases). The CDR3 has 15 amino acids. V was pared by 10 bases and J by 2 bases, with 17 bases between. Germline CDR1 is MNHEY and CDR2 is SVGAGI. The CDR3 DNA reads as TGTGCCACAATTAAGGAGGGCCTTAACACCGGGGAGCTGTTTTTT. This codes for CATIKEGLNTGELFF.

CDR3 coding DNA: TGTGCCAGCAGCCATCCAGGGGGGACGAGAGAAAAACTGTTTTTT. Translated: CASSHPGGTREKLFF. The chain uses TRBV7-2 and TRBJ1-4, with TRBD1 matching 7 bases. The CDR3 spans 15 residues. From germline, CDR1 is SGHTA and CDR2 FQGNSA. V was clipped by 5 bases and J by 8 bases; unmatched bases: 11.

The gene calls are TRBV5-5 and TRBJ2-1; D gene unclear. Germline CDR1 reads SGHKS; CDR2 reads YYEKEE (reference sequence). The CDR3 runs 16 residues. The V gene lost 0 bases and the J gene lost 2 bases, with 12 bases spanning the gap. The CDR3 DNA is TGTGCCAGCAGCTTGGAGAGCCCCGTGCCCTACAATGAGCAGTTCTTC. Its translation: CASSLESPVPYNEQFF.

This clone was seen more than once but under ten times. The chain joins TRBV7-9 to TRBJ1-1, with D perhaps TRBD1 (6 bases). The CDR3 has 14 residues. Germline lookup yields CDR1 SEHNR and CDR2 FQNEAQ (reference sequence). V was pared by 5 bases and J by 4 bases, with 14 bases between. The CDR3 region is CASSADRGGTEAFF. The CDR3 bases are TGTGCCAGCAGCGCGGACAGAGGGGGCACTGAAGCTTTCTTT.

In its sample, this clone was seen once. This sequence joins TRBV5-6 and TRBJ2-1, with 7 bases aligning to TRBD2. J was trimmed by 9 bases and V by 0 bases; bases with no gene match: 12. The CDR3 is made up of 16 amino acids. CDR1 is SGHDT and CDR2 is YYEEEE in the germline V gene. The CDR3, as DNA: TGTGCCAGCAGCTTGGCCGGGCAGCGGGGTCATGGTGAGCAGTTCTTC. Its translation: CASSLAGQRGHGEQFF. Complete variable domain (other parts from reference TRBV5-6 and TRBJ2-1): DAGVTQSPTHLIKTRGQQVTLRCSPKSGHDTVSWYQQALGQGPQFIFQYYEEEERQRGNFPDRFSGHQFPNYSSELNVNALLLGDSALYLCASSLAGQRGHGEQFFGPGTRLTVL.

CDR3: CASSLLAESTDTQYF. The CDR3 DNA is TGCGCCAGCAGCCTCCTAGCGGAAAGCACAGATACGCAGTATTTT. This rearrangement joins TRBV5-1 to TRBJ2-3; 7 bases agree with TRBD2. Germline loops: CDR1 SGHRS, CDR2 YFSETQ. The junction had 5 bases not matched to a gene; V was cut back by 4 bases and J by 0 bases. This CDR3 contains 15 residues.

DNA of the CDR3: TGTGCCAGCAGCCCCAGAGGGTCGACTGAAGCTTTCTTT. Translating it yields CASSPRGSTEAFF. The chain has TRBV9 and TRBJ1-1; D not resolved. CDR3 length: 13 residues. Germline V lookup: CDR1 SGDLS, CDR2 YYNGEE. The V end was cut by 4 bases, the J end by 5 bases, with 12 bases between.